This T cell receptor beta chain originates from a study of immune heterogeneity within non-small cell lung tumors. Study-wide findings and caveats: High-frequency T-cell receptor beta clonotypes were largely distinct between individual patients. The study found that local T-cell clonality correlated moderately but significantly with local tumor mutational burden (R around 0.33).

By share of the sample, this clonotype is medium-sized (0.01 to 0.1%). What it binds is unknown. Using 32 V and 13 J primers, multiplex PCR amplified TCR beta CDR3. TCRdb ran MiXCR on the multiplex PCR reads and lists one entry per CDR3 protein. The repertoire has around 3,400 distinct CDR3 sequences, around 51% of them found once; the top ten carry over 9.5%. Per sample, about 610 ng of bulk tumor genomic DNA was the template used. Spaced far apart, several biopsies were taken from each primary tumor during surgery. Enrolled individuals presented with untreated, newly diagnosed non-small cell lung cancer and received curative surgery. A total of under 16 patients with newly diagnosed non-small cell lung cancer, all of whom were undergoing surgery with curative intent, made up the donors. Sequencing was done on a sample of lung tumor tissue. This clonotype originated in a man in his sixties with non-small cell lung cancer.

DNA of the CDR3: TGCAGTGCTAGAGATCACGAAGTTTCCTACAATGAGCAGTTCTTC. It yields the protein CSARDHEVSYNEQFF. The rearrangement uses TRBV20-1 and TRBJ2-1, with D unclear. The CDR3 is 15 amino acids. Germline assignment: CDR1 DFQATT and CDR2 SNEGSKA (reference sequence). Trimming took 0 bases from V and 1 from J, leaving 10 bases between them.